These 28 T cell receptor beta chains came from one sample sequenced in a study of T-cell memory formation after mild COVID-19. TCRdb re-derived calls from the 5' RACE reads in MiXCR, one entry per CDR3 protein. The table has hundreds of thousands of distinct CDR3 sequences, approximately 24% seen once. The sample taken for sequencing was PBMCs or a T cell subset sorted from them (not recorded which). The origin of the receptors is an adult woman who had mild COVID-19 (a few samples of this study predate the infection). Cell type and time point are not known.

This rearrangement joins TRBV4-1 to TRBJ1-5, with D possibly matching TRBD1 (5 bases). The length of the CDR3 is 16 residues. V lost 1 base and J 7 bases, leaving 17 bases between the germline ends. Germline CDR1 and CDR2: MGHRA and YSYEKL. The CDR3: CASSQVVQGKMQPQHF. The CDR3 DNA reads as TGCGCCAGCAGCCAAGTGGTCCAGGGTAAGATGCAGCCCCAGCATTTT.

This clonotype was picked up a small number of times. The V gene is TRBV6-5, the J gene TRBJ1-4; TRBD1 might be the D (5 bases). Germline V lookup: CDR1 MNHEY, CDR2 SVGAGI. CDR3 size: 15 residues. Trimming shortened V by 2 bases and J by 5 bases, and 12 bases separated the two germline ends. In DNA, the CDR3 is TGTGCCAGCAGTTACGTCCGGGGGAAAAATGAAAAACTGTTTTTT. It codes for CASSYVRGKNEKLFF.

This clonotype has more than one count but fewer than ten. The gene calls are TRBV10-2 and TRBJ1-1, with D unclear. Trimming took 3 bases from V and 5 from J, leaving 4 bases between them. Germline loops: CDR1 WSHSY, CDR2 SAAADI. The CDR3 length is 11 residues. CDR3 amino acids: CASSEGTEAFF. The CDR3 region has the DNA TGCGCCAGCAGTGAAGGGACTGAAGCTTTCTTT.

The gene calls are TRBV6-5 and TRBJ2-1, with 11 bases aligning to TRBD1. CDR3 length equals 15 residues. Losses at the gene ends were 4 bases for V and 6 bases for J; bases not matched to a gene: 5. Looked up from germline, CDR1 is MNHEY and CDR2 is SVGAGI. CDR3 protein: CASSFRTGGINEQFF. The CDR3, as DNA: TGTGCCAGCAGTTTCAGGACAGGGGGCATCAATGAGCAGTTCTTC.

Only a few counts were recorded for this clonotype. This chain connects TRBV11-2 to TRBJ1-1, with D uncertain. The V and J ends lost 4 bases and 1 base respectively, with 13 bases between them. Germline values: CDR1 SGHAT, CDR2 FQNNGV. The CDR3 covers 15 residues. The DNA of the CDR3 is TGTGCCAGCAGCTATCGGGTCCTCAGGAACACTGAAGCTTTCTTT. Protein: CASSYRVLRNTEAFF.

This clonotype occurred a few times. The chain links TRBV5-1 to TRBJ1-1; 9 nucleotides agree with TRBD1. The V and J ends lost 4 bases and 4 bases, in that order; junction bases with no gene match: 5. The germline V gene encodes CDR1 SGHRS and CDR2 YFSETQ. The CDR3 consists of 14 residues. Written as DNA, the CDR3 is TGCGCCAGCAGCATGGGACAGGGCCGCACTGAAGCTTTCTTT. Its translation: CASSMGQGRTEAFF.

This clonotype occurred a few times. The chain couples TRBV4-1 to TRBJ2-2; 8 nucleotides align to TRBD1. The V gene end was trimmed by 1 base and the J gene end by 7 bases; junction bases not matched to a gene: 14. This CDR3 has 18 residues. Germline V lookup: CDR1 MGHRA, CDR2 YSYEKL. The CDR3 region has the DNA TGCGCCAGCAGCCAAGGAGATGGAGGACAGGGTTTCATCGGGGAGCTGTTTTTT. Translation gives CASSQGDGGQGFIGELFF.

This clonotype was seen only a few times. The chain recombines TRBV10-3 with TRBJ2-7, with 11 bases fitting TRBD1. CDR1 ENHRY and CDR2 SYGVKD come from the germline V gene. The CDR3 has 13 residues. Trimming took 7 bases from V and 3 from J; bases not matched to a gene: 2. Here the CDR3 reads CAIMGQGGYEQYF. The CDR3 DNA reads as TGTGCCATCATGGGACAGGGGGGCTACGAGCAGTACTTC.

This clonotype was picked up a small number of times. V and J are TRBV7-9 and TRBJ1-2; unclear D gene. Germline V gene lookup returns CDR1 SEHNR and CDR2 FQNEAQ (reference sequence). Trimming removed 2 bases from V and 2 bases from J, with 15 bases in between. This CDR3 is built from 16 residues. CDR3 sequence (DNA): TGTGCCAGCAGCTTATGGGCAGCCGACGGAAACTATGGCTACACCTTC. It specifies CASSLWAADGNYGYTF.

The genes are TRBV20-1 and TRBJ1-2; D is ambiguous. Trimming removed 2 bases at V and 8 bases at J, with 18 bases between. Looked up from germline, CDR1 is DFQATT and CDR2 is SNEGSKA (reference sequence). CDR3 length: 14 amino acids. The CDR3 loop reads CSARRSVARGGYTF. The CDR3 coding sequence is TGCAGTGCTAGACGGTCCGTCGCCCGAGGGGGCTACACCTTC.

This clonotype was found a few times. The gene calls are TRBV7-9 and TRBJ2-5, with 11 bases that match TRBD1. The CDR3 loop spans 15 amino acids. Trimming took 3 bases from V and 3 from J; bases not matched to a gene: 3. CDR1 and CDR2 (germline): SEHNR, FQNEAQ (reference sequence). CDR3 DNA: TGTGCCAGCAGCTTCTGGACAGGGGGCGAAGAGACCCAGTACTTC. This sequence encodes CASSFWTGGEETQYF. Based on the CDR3 plus reference TRBV7-9 and TRBJ2-5, the full variable domain is DTGVSQNPRHKITKRGQNVTFRCDPISEHNRLYWYRQTLGQGPEFLTYFQNEAQLEKSRLLSDRFSAERPKGSFSTLEIQRTEQGDSAMYLCASSFWTGGEETQYFGPGTRLLVL.

This clonotype has ten or more counts. The rearrangement joins TRBV12-5 to TRBJ2-1; D not resolved. CDR3 size: 11 residues. The ends were cut back, 1 base at V and 6 bases at J, with 1 base in the middle. CDR1 is LGHNT and CDR2 is FRNRAP in the germline V gene. The CDR3 DNA reads as TGTGCTAGTGGTTTGGGCAATGAGCAGTTCTTC. Translation: CASGLGNEQFF.

The chain recombines TRBV3-1 with TRBJ2-1, with D possibly being TRBD1 (6 bases). Deletions cut 4 bases from V and 6 bases from J, with 13 bases between. CDR3 length: 14 residues. CDR1 LGHDT and CDR2 YNNKEL come from the germline V gene (reference sequence). This chain's CDR3 is CASSRTLGGNEQFF. The CDR3 DNA sequence: TGTGCCAGCAGCCGTACTCTAGGGGGCAATGAGCAGTTCTTC.

This clonotype occurred a few times. This chain connects TRBV6-2 or TRBV6-3 to TRBJ2-7, with 7 nucleotides matching TRBD1. Per the germline V gene, CDR1 is MNHEY and CDR2 is SVGEGT. Unmatched junction bases numbered 12, after V lost 1 base and J lost 9 bases. The CDR3 loop spans 15 amino acids. The CDR3 region is CASSYYRDSNSGQYF. CDR3 nucleotide sequence: TGTGCCAGCAGTTACTACCGGGACAGCAATTCAGGGCAGTACTTC.

This clonotype occurred once. This rearrangement joins TRBV6-5 to TRBJ2-3; no clear D. There are 14 residues in the CDR3. CDR1 and CDR2 (germline): MNHEY, SVGAGI. V lost 4 bases to trimming and J lost 1 base, with 9 bases between them. The CDR3 coding sequence is TGTGCCAGCAGTTTCGGCCTACGCACAGATACGCAGTATTTT. Translated: CASSFGLRTDTQYF.

This clonotype has only a few counts. This rearrangement joins TRBV29-1 to TRBJ2-1, with a possible D match to TRBD2 (7 bases). This CDR3 comprises 14 residues. In germline, CDR1 is SQVTM, CDR2 ANQGSEA. V shed 4 bases and J shed 3 bases, with 13 bases lying between them. The CDR3 protein is CSVGRGGGYNEQFF. CDR3 coding DNA: TGCAGCGTTGGACGGGGAGGGGGCTACAATGAGCAGTTCTTC.

The chain's CDR3 is CASSEPTDAVKTQYF. CDR3 DNA sequence: TGTGCCAGCAGCGAACCGACAGATGCCGTAAAGACCCAGTACTTC. The chain joins TRBV7-9 to TRBJ2-5, with D possibly TRBD1 on 5 matching bases. Germline assignment: CDR1 SEHNR and CDR2 FQNEAQ (reference sequence). V shed 5 bases and J shed 6 bases, with 19 bases lying between them. This CDR3 spans 15 amino acids.

The sample holds a few counts of this clonotype. This rearrangement joins TRBV4-3 to TRBJ2-1; TRBD2 matches 10 bases. This CDR3 contains 19 residues. Germline V CDR1 and CDR2: LGHNA, YSLEER. V gave up 0 bases and J gave up 0 bases; unmatched junction bases: 8. CDR3 sequence reads: CASSQERLAGVLSYNEQFF. CDR3 bases: TGCGCCAGCAGCCAAGAACGGCTAGCGGGAGTGCTCTCCTACAATGAGCAGTTCTTC.

The chain combines TRBV24-1 with TRBJ2-1; 12 bases are a match to TRBD1. Germline V gene lookup returns CDR1 KGHDR and CDR2 SFDVKD. V gave up 0 bases and J gave up 8 bases; unmatched junction bases: 4. The CDR3 runs to 16 residues. The CDR3 is CATSDLTGTGGYEQFF. The CDR3 DNA follows: TGTGCCACCAGTGATTTGACCGGGACAGGGGGCTATGAGCAGTTCTTC.

This clonotype was counted between two and nine times. This CDR3 reads CASSLDLQVGYGYTF. The CDR3 DNA reads as TGTGCCAGCAGTTTAGACCTTCAGGTTGGCTATGGCTACACCTTC. The genes are TRBV12-3 or TRBV12-4 and TRBJ1-2; D not certain. V lost 1 base, J lost 4 bases, and 13 bases lay in between. CDR3 size: 15 residues.

This rearrangement joins TRBV7-6 to TRBJ2-3; possibly TRBD1 or TRBD2 for D (5 bases each). Deletions cut 5 bases from V and 2 bases from J, with 14 bases between. The CDR3 has 15 residues. Germline CDR1 SGHVS, CDR2 FNYEAQ. The CDR3 nucleotides are TGTGCCAGCAGCCGCACCGTAGGGACCACAGATACGCAGTATTTT. As protein: CASSRTVGTTDTQYF.

This rearrangement joins TRBV29-1 to TRBJ1-2, with D possibly matching TRBD1 (5 bases). V was pared by 3 bases and J by 0 bases, with 8 bases between. CDR1 is SQVTM and CDR2 is ANQGSEA in the germline V gene. The CDR3 is 13 residues long. CDR3 protein: CSVEVRANYGYTF. CDR3 sequence (DNA): TGCAGCGTTGAGGTCAGGGCTAACTATGGCTACACCTTC. Full variable domain (rest looked up from reference TRBV29-1 and TRBJ1-2): SAVISQKPSRDICQRGTSLTIQCQVDSQVTMMFWYRQQPGQSLTLIATANQGSEATYESGFVIDKFPISRPNLTFSTLTVSNMSPEDSSIYLCSVEVRANYGYTFGSGTRLTVV.

The rearrangement joins TRBV12-3 or TRBV12-4 to TRBJ1-4; 7 nucleotides align to TRBD1. The CDR3 spans 13 residues. The J segment lost 8 bases and the V segment lost 5 bases, leaving 5 bases of the junction unmatched. CDR3 protein: CASSGPRGEKLFF. The DNA for the CDR3 is TGTGCCAGCAGTGGCCCCAGGGGGGAAAAACTGTTTTTT.

CDR3 sequence reads: CASFLLGGTDTQYF. The CDR3 DNA reads TGCGCCAGCTTCCTCCTGGGGGGGACAGATACGCAGTATTTT. V and J are TRBV5-1 and TRBJ2-3; 7 bases agree with TRBD2. Germline CDR1 reads SGHRS; CDR2 reads YFSETQ. Unmatched junction bases numbered 8, after V lost 7 bases and J lost 3 bases. This CDR3 spans 14 amino acids.

The table lists this clonotype with a few counts. This chain joins TRBV5-1 and TRBJ2-3, with D tentatively TRBD2 (6 bases). V dropped 4 bases and J dropped 0 bases, with 15 bases sitting between them. Germline V gene sequence: CDR1 SGHRS, CDR2 YFSETQ. The CDR3 totals 16 residues. The chain's CDR3 is CASSLPGTPSTDTQYF. Here the CDR3 DNA reads TGCGCCAGCAGCCTACCCGGGACTCCTAGCACAGATACGCAGTATTTT.

This chain joins TRBV15 and TRBJ2-1, with unresolved D. The germline CDR1 and CDR2 sequences are LNHNV and YYDKDF (reference sequence). This CDR3 spans 11 amino acids. The V end was cut by 0 bases, the J end by 7 bases, with 1 base between. For the CDR3, the DNA is TGTGCCACCAGCAGAGAGAATGAGCAGTTCTTC. It encodes CATSRENEQFF.

CDR3 in DNA: TGTGCCAGCAGTTCCTCTGGACAGGGTGCTGGCTACACCTTC. Translated, it gives CASSSSGQGAGYTF. The chain links TRBV6-5 to TRBJ1-2, with 8 positions matching TRBD1. J lost 7 bases, V lost 4 bases, and 8 bases had no gene match. CDR1 MNHEY and CDR2 SVGAGI come from the germline V gene. The CDR3 runs to 14 residues.

V is TRBV18 and J is TRBJ2-3, with TRBD1 matching over 10 bases. CDR1 KGHSH and CDR2 LQKENI come from the germline V gene. V was clipped by 3 bases and J by 3 bases; unmatched bases: 6. The CDR3 consists of 16 residues. The CDR3 DNA sequence: TGTGCCAGCTCACCCGACAGGGGGCGGCCGACAGATACGCAGTATTTT. The encoded protein is CASSPDRGRPTDTQYF.